This T cell receptor (beta chain) was obtained from a study of shared clonotypes between healthy human individuals. This clone was observed once. Its cognate antigen is unknown. The same CDR3 can be traced to other DNA sequences in this sample. Germline assignment: CDR1 SGHRS and CDR2 YFSETQ. V trimming: 4 bases; J trimming: 1 base; junction bases outside the gene matches: 4. This CDR3 has 15 amino acids. Genomic DNA (from each subset) was split evenly across several immunoSEQ plates. Sorted subsets were amplified in replicate PCRs using approximately 200 ng DNA, about 30,000 T cell genomes. Measured with immunoSEQ multiplex PCR; TCRdb has only the in-frame clones, and not every one. Of around 2.5 million clones in the sample, 93% were seen once. Study-wide findings and caveats: Non-shared clonotypes had lower generation probabilities than clonotypes shared by all four sorted-subset donors.

The V call is TRBV5-1, the J call TRBJ2-2; 7 bases map to TRBD1. Material: naive CD4+ T cells from PBMCs. Subset given: CD45RA+ positively selected. The clonotype comes from a man aged 18 to 35 in good health. Some clones in this sample may be carry-over from other donors' samples. The CDR3 bases are TGCGCCAGCAGCCCGAGACAGGGGAACACCGGGGAGCTGTTTTTT. Translating gives CASSPRQGNTGELFF.